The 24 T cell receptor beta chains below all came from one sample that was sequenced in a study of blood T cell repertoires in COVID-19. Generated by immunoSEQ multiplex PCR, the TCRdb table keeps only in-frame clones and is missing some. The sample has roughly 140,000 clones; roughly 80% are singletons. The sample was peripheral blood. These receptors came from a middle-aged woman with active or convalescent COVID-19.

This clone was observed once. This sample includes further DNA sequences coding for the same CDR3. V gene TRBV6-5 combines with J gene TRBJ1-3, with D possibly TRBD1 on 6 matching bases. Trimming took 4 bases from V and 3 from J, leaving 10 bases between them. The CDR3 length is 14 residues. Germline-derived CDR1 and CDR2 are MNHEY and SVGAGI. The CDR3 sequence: CASSSTGSGNTIYF. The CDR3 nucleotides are TGTGCCAGCAGTTCTACAGGGAGTGGAAACACCATATATTTT.

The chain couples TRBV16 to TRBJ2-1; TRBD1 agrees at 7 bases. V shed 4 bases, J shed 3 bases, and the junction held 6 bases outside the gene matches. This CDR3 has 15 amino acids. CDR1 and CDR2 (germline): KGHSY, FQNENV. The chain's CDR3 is CASSPPGTVYNEQFF. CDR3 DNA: TGTGCCAGCAGCCCTCCCGGGACAGTCTACAATGAGCAGTTCTTC.

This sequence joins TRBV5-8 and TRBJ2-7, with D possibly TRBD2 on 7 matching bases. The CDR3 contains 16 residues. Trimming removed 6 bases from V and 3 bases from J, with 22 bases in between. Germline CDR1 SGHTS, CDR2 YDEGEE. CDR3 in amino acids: CASTIRGSGVNYEQYF. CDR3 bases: TGTGCCAGCACCATAAGGGGGAGCGGGGTGAACTACGAGCAGTACTTC.

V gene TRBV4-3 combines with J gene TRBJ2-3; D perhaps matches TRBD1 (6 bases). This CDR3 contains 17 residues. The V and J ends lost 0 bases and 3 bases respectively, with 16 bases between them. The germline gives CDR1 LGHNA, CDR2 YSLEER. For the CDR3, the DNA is TGCGCCAGCAGCCAAGATTTCCTTCAAAGGGGGACAGATACGCAGTATTTT. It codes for CASSQDFLQRGTDTQYF.

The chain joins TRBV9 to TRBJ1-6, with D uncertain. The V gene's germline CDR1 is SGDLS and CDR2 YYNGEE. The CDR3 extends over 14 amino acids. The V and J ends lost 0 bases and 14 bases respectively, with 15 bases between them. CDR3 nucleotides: TGTGCCAGCAGCGTAGGGCAGGTATTAGAATCCCTCCACTTT. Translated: CASSVGQVLESLHF.

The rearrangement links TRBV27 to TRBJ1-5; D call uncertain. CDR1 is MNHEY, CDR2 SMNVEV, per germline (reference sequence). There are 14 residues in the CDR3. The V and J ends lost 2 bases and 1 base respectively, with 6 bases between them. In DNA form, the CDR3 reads TGTGCCAGCAGTTTAACGGAGAGCAATCAGCCCCAGCATTTT. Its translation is CASSLTESNQPQHF.

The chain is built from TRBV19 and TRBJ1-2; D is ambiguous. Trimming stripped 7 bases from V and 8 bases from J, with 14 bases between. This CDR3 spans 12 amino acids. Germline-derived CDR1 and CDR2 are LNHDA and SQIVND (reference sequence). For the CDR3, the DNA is TGTGCCAGTACCCCCCCCCGAGGGGGCTACACCTTC. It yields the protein CASTPPRGGYTF. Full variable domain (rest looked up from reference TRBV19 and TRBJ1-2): DGGITQSPKYLFRKEGQNVTLSCEQNLNHDAMYWYRQDPGQGLRLIYYSQIVNDFQKGDIAEGYSVSREKKESFPLTVTSAQKNPTAFYLCASTPPRGGYTFGSGTRLTVV.

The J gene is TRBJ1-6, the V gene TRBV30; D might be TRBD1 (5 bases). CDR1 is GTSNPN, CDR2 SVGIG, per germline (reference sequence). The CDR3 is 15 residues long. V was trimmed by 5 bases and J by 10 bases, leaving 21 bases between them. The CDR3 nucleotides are TGTGCCTGGTCCAAGGGGTCCCTGACTGAGTCACCCCTCCACTTT. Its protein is CAWSKGSLTESPLHF. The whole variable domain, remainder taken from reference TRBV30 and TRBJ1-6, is SQTIHQWPATLVQPVGSPLSLECTVEGTSNPNLYWYRQAAGRGLQLLFYSVGIGQISSEVPQNLSASRPQDRQFILSSKKLLLSDSGFYLCAWSKGSLTESPLHFGNGTRLTVT.

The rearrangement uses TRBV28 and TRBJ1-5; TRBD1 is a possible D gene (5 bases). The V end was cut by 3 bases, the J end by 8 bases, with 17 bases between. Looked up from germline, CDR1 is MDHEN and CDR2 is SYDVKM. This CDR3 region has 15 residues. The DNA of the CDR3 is TGTGCCAGCAGTTTGGTTGGCAGGGTGGTTGAGCCCCAGCATTTT. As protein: CASSLVGRVVEPQHF.

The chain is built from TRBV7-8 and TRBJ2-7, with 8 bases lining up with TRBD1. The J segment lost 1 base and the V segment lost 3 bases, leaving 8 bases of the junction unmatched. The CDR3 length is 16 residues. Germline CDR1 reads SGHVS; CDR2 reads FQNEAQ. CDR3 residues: CASSFPGQGQSYEQYF. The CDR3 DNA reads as TGTGCCAGCAGCTTCCCTGGACAGGGACAGTCCTACGAGCAGTACTTC.

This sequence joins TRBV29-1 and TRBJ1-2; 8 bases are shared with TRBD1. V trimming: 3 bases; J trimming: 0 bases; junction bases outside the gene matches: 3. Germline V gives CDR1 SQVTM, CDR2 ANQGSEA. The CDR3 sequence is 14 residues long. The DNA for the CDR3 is TGCAGCGTTGAGAAGACAGGGGCTAACTATGGCTACACCTTC. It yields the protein CSVEKTGANYGYTF.

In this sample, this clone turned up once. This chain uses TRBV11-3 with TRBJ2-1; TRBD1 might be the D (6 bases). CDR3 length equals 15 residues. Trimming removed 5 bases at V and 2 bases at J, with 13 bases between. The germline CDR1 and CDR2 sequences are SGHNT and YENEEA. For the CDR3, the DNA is TGTGCCAGCAGCCCTAACAGGGTACCCTACAATGAGCAGTTCTTC. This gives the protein CASSPNRVPYNEQFF.

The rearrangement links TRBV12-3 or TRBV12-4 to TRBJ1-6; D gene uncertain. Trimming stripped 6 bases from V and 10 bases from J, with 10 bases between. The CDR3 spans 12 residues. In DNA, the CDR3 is TGTGCCAGCAGCCCCGGGGTGTCACCCCTCCACTTT. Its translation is CASSPGVSPLHF.

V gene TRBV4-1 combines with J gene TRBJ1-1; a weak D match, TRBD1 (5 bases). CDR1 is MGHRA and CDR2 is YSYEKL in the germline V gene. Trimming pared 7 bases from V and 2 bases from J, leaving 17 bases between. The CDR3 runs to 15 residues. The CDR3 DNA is TGCGCCAGCATTTTCACCTCACAGGCAAACACTGAAGCTTTCTTT. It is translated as CASIFTSQANTEAFF.

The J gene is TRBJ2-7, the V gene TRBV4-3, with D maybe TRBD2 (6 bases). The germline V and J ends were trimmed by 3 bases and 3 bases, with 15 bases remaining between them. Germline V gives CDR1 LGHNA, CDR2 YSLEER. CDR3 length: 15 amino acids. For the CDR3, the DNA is TGCGCCAGCAGCCAGGGATTAGCGGATGTCTACGAGCAGTACTTC. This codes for CASSQGLADVYEQYF.

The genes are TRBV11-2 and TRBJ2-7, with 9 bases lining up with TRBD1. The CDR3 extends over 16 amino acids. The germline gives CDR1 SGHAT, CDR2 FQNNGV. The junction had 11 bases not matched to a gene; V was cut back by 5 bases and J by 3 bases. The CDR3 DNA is TGTGCCAGCAGCCATTACTCCGGGACAGGGTTCTACGAGCAGTACTTC. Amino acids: CASSHYSGTGFYEQYF.

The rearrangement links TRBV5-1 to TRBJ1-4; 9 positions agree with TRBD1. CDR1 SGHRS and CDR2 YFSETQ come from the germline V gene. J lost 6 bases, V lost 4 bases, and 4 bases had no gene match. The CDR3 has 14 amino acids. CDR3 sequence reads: CASSRDRADEKLFF. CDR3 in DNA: TGCGCCAGCAGCCGGGACAGGGCAGATGAAAAACTGTTTTTT.

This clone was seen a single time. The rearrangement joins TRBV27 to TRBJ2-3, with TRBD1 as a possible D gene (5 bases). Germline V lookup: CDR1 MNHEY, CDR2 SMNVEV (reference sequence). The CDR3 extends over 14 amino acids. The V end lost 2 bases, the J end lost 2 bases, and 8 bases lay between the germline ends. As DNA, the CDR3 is TGTGCCAGCAGTTTAGACAGTCCCACAGATACGCAGTATTTT. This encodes CASSLDSPTDTQYF.

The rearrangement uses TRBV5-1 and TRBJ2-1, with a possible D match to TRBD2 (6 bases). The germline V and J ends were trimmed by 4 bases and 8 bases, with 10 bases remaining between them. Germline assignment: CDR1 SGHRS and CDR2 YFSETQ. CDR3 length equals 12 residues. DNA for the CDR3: TGCGCCAGCAGCACCGGGAGCTATGAGCAGTTCTTC. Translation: CASSTGSYEQFF.

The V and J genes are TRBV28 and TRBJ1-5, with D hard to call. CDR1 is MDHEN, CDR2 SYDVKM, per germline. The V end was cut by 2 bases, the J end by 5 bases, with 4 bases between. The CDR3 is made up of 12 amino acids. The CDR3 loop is CASSLPYQPQHF. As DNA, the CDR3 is TGTGCCAGCAGTTTACCCTATCAGCCCCAGCATTTT.

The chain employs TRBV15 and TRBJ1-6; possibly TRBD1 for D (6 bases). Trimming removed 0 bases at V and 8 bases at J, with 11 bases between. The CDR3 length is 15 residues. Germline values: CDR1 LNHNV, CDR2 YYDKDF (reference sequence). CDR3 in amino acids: CATSRDSGVDSPLHF. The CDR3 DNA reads TGTGCCACCAGCAGAGATTCAGGGGTAGATTCACCCCTCCACTTT.

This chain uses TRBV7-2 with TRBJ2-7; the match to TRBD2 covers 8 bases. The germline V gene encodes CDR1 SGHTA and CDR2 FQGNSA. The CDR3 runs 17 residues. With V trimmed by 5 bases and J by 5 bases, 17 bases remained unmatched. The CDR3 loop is CASSTEITAAGDHEQYF. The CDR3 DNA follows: TGTGCCAGCAGCACCGAAATAACCGCAGCGGGGGACCACGAGCAGTACTTC.

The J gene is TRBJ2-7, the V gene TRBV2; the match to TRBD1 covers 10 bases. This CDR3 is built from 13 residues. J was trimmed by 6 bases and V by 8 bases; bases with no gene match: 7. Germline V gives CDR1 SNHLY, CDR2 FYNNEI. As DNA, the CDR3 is TGTGCCAGCCGTGTTCGGGACAGGGGCGAGCAGTACTTC. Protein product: CASRVRDRGEQYF.

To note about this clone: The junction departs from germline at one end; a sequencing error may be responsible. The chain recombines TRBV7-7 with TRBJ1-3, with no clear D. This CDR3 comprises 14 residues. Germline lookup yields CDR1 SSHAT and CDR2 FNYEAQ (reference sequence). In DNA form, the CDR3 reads TGTGCTAGCAACCCGACCGGGACTGGAAACACCATATATTTT. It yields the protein CASNPTGTGNTIYF.